This is a list of T cell receptor beta chains from one sample in a study of blood T cell repertoires in COVID-19. Some clones are missing from TCRdb's copy, which holds only in-frame ones; the method was immunoSEQ multiplex PCR. The sample lists 35,000 to 45,000 clones, 80% to 90% occurring once. What was sequenced was peripheral blood. All receptors come from a human donor in a cohort sampled during active COVID-19. CDR3s include the opening cysteine and the closing phenylalanine or tryptophan. Fields, in order: CDR3 protein, CDR3 DNA, J gene, D gene, V gene, clone size. The D gene is left open where the match is weak. Clone size is stated in some rows and not others, as once, few, many or a class when expanded.

CDR3: CASQGYNEQFF
DNA: TGTGCCAGCCAGGGTTACAATGAGCAGTTCTTC
J: TRBJ2-1
D: -
V: TRBV2
size: -

CDR3: CASSLAAAGLSLSTDTQYF
DNA: TGTGCCAGCAGCTTAGCGGCGGCAGGGCTTTCGCTGAGCACAGATACGCAGTATTTT
J: TRBJ2-3
D: -
V: TRBV7-2
size: -

CDR3: CASKRTGGGEQFF
DNA: TGTGCCAGTAAGAGGACAGGGGGTGGTGAGCAGTTCTTC
J: TRBJ2-1
D: TRBD1
V: TRBV19
size: -

CDR3: CASSIGQGLYEQYF
DNA: TGTGCCAGTAGTATAGGACAGGGCCTCTACGAGCAGTACTTC
J: TRBJ2-7
D: TRBD1
V: TRBV19
size: -

CDR3: CAAERGGGYNEQFF
DNA: TGCGCCGCGGAGCGCGGGGGTGGGTACAATGAGCAGTTCTTC
J: TRBJ2-1
D: TRBD2
V: TRBV10-2
size: -

CDR3: CASSPQGANTEAFF
DNA: TGTGCCAGCTCACCACAGGGGGCGAACACTGAAGCTTTCTTT
J: TRBJ1-1
D: TRBD1
V: TRBV18
size: -

CDR3: CASSQDQTGGVNTGELFF
DNA: TGCGCCAGCAGCCAAGATCAAACAGGGGGGGTGAACACCGGGGAGCTGTTTTTT
J: TRBJ2-2
D: -
V: TRBV4-1
size: -

CDR3: CASSIQAKMTQYF
DNA: TGTGCCAGTAGTATTCAGGCCAAAATGACCCAGTACTTC
J: TRBJ2-5
D: -
V: TRBV19
size: -

CDR3: CSLRVGSPHEQFF
DNA: TGCAGCCTCAGGGTGGGGTCCCCGCATGAGCAGTTCTTC
J: TRBJ2-1
D: -
V: TRBV29-1
size: -

CDR3: CASSSPGSGIRELFF
DNA: TGTGCCAGCAGCTCTCCCGGTAGCGGGATACGAGAGCTGTTTTTT
J: TRBJ2-2
D: TRBD2
V: TRBV6-6
size: few

CDR3: CAWSLTGTWQPQHF
DNA: TGTGCCTGGAGTTTAACAGGGACATGGCAGCCCCAGCATTTT
J: TRBJ1-5
D: -
V: TRBV30
size: few

CDR3: CASSPSGNYGYTF
DNA: TGTGCCAGCTCACCCTCCGGGAACTATGGCTACACCTTC
J: TRBJ1-2
D: -
V: TRBV18
size: -

CDR3: CASSLASVPRGGELFF
DNA: TGTGCCAGCAGCTTAGCGAGTGTCCCCCGGGGCGGGGAGCTGTTTTTT
J: TRBJ2-2
D: -
V: TRBV7-2
size: -

CDR3: CASSQKTGTGGETQYF
DNA: TGTGCCAGCAGCCAAAAAACCGGGACGGGAGGAGAGACCCAGTACTTC
J: TRBJ2-5
D: TRBD2
V: TRBV14
size: -

CDR3: CASSLHPRADHGELFF
DNA: TGTGCCAGCAGCCTCCACCCCAGGGCAGACCATGGGGAGCTGTTTTTT
J: TRBJ2-2
D: -
V: TRBV11-2
size: -

CDR3: CASSYSRDNSPLHF
DNA: TGTGCCAGCAGTTACTCCAGGGATAATTCACCCCTCCACTTT
J: TRBJ1-6
D: -
V: TRBV6-5
size: -

CDR3: CASGRPVGSGANVLTF
DNA: TGTGCTAGTGGCCGTCCGGTCGGTTCTGGGGCCAACGTCCTGACTTTC
J: TRBJ2-6
D: -
V: TRBV12-5
size: -

CDR3: CASSGPGTGGKETQYF
DNA: TGTGCCAGCAGCGGCCCCGGGACAGGGGGGAAAGAGACCCAGTACTTC
J: TRBJ2-5
D: TRBD1
V: TRBV28
size: once

CDR3: CASSERTGSSYEQYF
DNA: TGTGCCAGCAGCGAACGGACAGGGAGCTCCTACGAGCAGTACTTC
J: TRBJ2-7
D: TRBD1
V: TRBV5-4
size: -

CDR3: CASSGQGKQLTQYF
DNA: TGTGCCAGCAGTGGCCAGGGAAAACAACTTACGCAGTATTTT
J: TRBJ2-3
D: -
V: TRBV27
size: -

CDR3: CACGGLHGYTF
DNA: TGTGCCTGCGGGGGATTGCATGGCTACACCTTC
J: TRBJ1-2
D: -
V: TRBV2
size: -

CDR3: CAWTPSRRGSNQPQHF
DNA: TGTGCCTGGACGCCGTCACGGAGGGGCAGCAATCAGCCCCAGCATTTT
J: TRBJ1-5
D: -
V: TRBV30
size: -